Each of the 26 T cell receptor beta chains below was sequenced from the same sample in a study of blood T cell dynamics during melanoma immunotherapy. Time point noted: week 3, after first cycle of checkpoint inhibitor. TCRdb's copy holds only in-frame clones and misses some; the assay was immunoSEQ multiplex PCR. Of roughly 30,000 clones in the sample, 75% to 90% were seen once. Sequencing used blood, obtained from a patient treated with checkpoint blockade. The receptor source for this set is a human donor with melanoma.

The chain combines TRBV9 with TRBJ1-5; D gene uncertain. The ends were cut back, 0 bases at V and 4 bases at J, with 5 bases in the middle. From germline, CDR1 is SGDLS and CDR2 YYNGEE. This CDR3 contains 13 residues. CDR3 DNA sequence: TGTGCCAGCAGCGTAGGTAGAAATCAGCCCCAGCATTTT. Protein product: CASSVGRNQPQHF.

The chain is built from TRBV5-6 and TRBJ2-7; D is unclear. CDR3 size: 11 residues. The germline gives CDR1 SGHDT, CDR2 YYEEEE. Trimming left V 3 bases short and J 5 bases short, with 6 bases between. The CDR3 coding sequence is TGTGCCAGCAGCTGGACGGACGAGCAGTACTTC. Its protein product is CASSWTDEQYF. Supplemented by reference TRBV5-6 and TRBJ2-7, the full variable domain reads DAGVTQSPTHLIKTRGQQVTLRCSPKSGHDTVSWYQQALGQGPQFIFQYYEEEERQRGNFPDRFSGHQFPNYSSELNVNALLLGDSALYLCASSWTDEQYFGPGTRLTVT.

There are a few counts of this clone. The rearrangement uses TRBV9 and TRBJ1-6, with D hard to call. Trimming removed 0 bases at V and 7 bases at J, with 14 bases between. This CDR3 has 16 residues. Germline CDR1 SGDLS, CDR2 YYNGEE. The CDR3 reads CASSVGTSSLNSPLHF. The CDR3 region has the DNA TGTGCCAGCAGCGTAGGCACGAGCAGCTTAAATTCACCCCTCCACTTT.

The rearrangement joins TRBV28 to TRBJ2-1, with 9 bases matching TRBD2. V lost 2 bases and J lost 11; bases outside the gene matches: 4. The CDR3 spans 13 residues. Germline V gene sequence: CDR1 MDHEN, CDR2 SYDVKM. In DNA, the CDR3 is TGTGCCAGCAGTTTACCCCTAGCGGGACAGCAGTTCTTC. Protein: CASSLPLAGQQFF.

This chain connects TRBV18 to TRBJ1-3; the D is unclear. Trimming cost V 1 base and J 2 bases, with 9 bases left between them. Germline loops: CDR1 KGHSH, CDR2 LQKENI. The CDR3 is 15 residues long. The CDR3 here is CASSPQGVTGNTIYF. DNA for the CDR3: TGTGCCAGCTCACCACAGGGAGTCACTGGAAACACCATATATTTT.

V is TRBV4-3 and J is TRBJ2-5; D might be TRBD1 (6 bases). This CDR3 contains 16 residues. In germline, CDR1 is LGHNA, CDR2 YSLEER. Trimming pared 0 bases from V and 4 bases from J, leaving 15 bases between. DNA of the CDR3: TGCGCCAGCAGCCAAGACGGGCAGGGGAGAGTAGAGACCCAGTACTTC. The encoded protein is CASSQDGQGRVETQYF.

The chain has TRBV29-1 and TRBJ2-2; 7 bases align to TRBD2. The CDR3 spans 14 residues. The V gene's germline CDR1 is SQVTM and CDR2 ANQGSEA. Trimming removed 0 bases from V and 6 bases from J; junction bases left unmatched: 4. CDR3 DNA sequence: TGCAGCGTTGAAGATTCTCGGGGGGCCGGGGAGCTGTTTTTT. Its translation is CSVEDSRGAGELFF.

J is TRBJ2-7 and V is TRBV7-6; 9 nucleotides agree with TRBD2. The germline V gene encodes CDR1 SGHVS and CDR2 FNYEAQ. The V segment lost 5 bases and the J segment 3 bases; nucleotides outside the gene matches: 5. The CDR3 covers 14 residues. This CDR3 reads CASSETSGLYEQYF. The CDR3 region has the DNA TGTGCCAGCAGCGAGACTAGCGGCCTCTACGAGCAGTACTTC.

The rearrangement links TRBV2 to TRBJ2-3; D is unclear. This CDR3 region has 15 residues. V lost 7 bases and J 0 bases, leaving 14 bases between the germline ends. Germline V gene lookup returns CDR1 SNHLY and CDR2 FYNNEI. CDR3 region: CASIIRAVSTDTQYF. CDR3 DNA: TGTGCCAGCATAATACGGGCGGTTAGCACAGATACGCAGTATTTT.

The chain is built from TRBV28 and TRBJ1-1; 9 bases map to TRBD1. CDR1 MDHEN and CDR2 SYDVKM come from the germline V gene. CDR3 size: 14 residues. With 7 bases clipped from V and 5 bases from J, the junction kept 8 bases outside the gene matches. The CDR3 spells CASKTGGEVTEAFF. The CDR3 nucleotides are TGTGCCAGCAAAACAGGGGGCGAGGTAACTGAAGCTTTCTTT.

V usage is TRBV28 and J usage is TRBJ1-1, with 9 positions matching TRBD1. CDR3 length: 14 residues. V was pared by 6 bases and J by 4 bases, with 6 bases of the junction left unmatched. Germline CDR1 MDHEN, CDR2 SYDVKM. The CDR3 is CASSEGQGFTEAFF. For the CDR3, the DNA is TGTGCCAGCAGCGAGGGACAGGGCTTCACTGAAGCTTTCTTT.

This clone was observed once. The V gene is TRBV27, the J gene TRBJ1-6; D might be TRBD1 (5 bases). CDR1 is MNHEY and CDR2 is SMNVEV in the germline V gene (reference sequence). This CDR3 has 16 residues. V lost 1 base and J lost 6, with 13 bases in between. The CDR3 loop is CASSLFPGTFNSPLHF. For the CDR3, the DNA is TGTGCCAGCAGTTTATTCCCTGGGACTTTTAATTCACCCCTCCACTTT.

A single count supports this clone. V and J are TRBV11-2 and TRBJ2-7, with a tentative D call TRBD1 (5 bases). V was shortened by 1 base and J by 7 bases, with 5 bases between the two germline ends. There are 11 residues in the CDR3. Germline lookup yields CDR1 SGHAT and CDR2 FQNNGV. The CDR3 coding sequence is TGTGCCAGCAGCTTAGGGACAGAGCAGTACTTC. Translation: CASSLGTEQYF.

The CDR3 region has the DNA TGTGCCAGCACTGACCTCCGGTCCGGTGAAAAACTGTTTTTT. Its protein product is CASTDLRSGEKLFF. The chain recombines TRBV2 with TRBJ1-4; D is undetermined. The CDR3 spans 14 residues. The germline CDR1 and CDR2 sequences are SNHLY and FYNNEI. The V gene lost 7 bases and the J gene lost 7 bases, with 16 bases spanning the gap.

V gene TRBV28 combines with J gene TRBJ2-7, with D uncertain. This CDR3 region has 17 residues. Trimming pared 3 bases from V and 1 base from J, leaving 19 bases between. Per the germline V gene, CDR1 is MDHEN and CDR2 is SYDVKM. The CDR3 protein is CASSLARWGKASYEQYF. The CDR3 bases are TGTGCCAGCAGTTTGGCCCGATGGGGAAAAGCGTCCTACGAGCAGTACTTC.

Here the CDR3 reads CASSEGTRFSYTF. Written as DNA, the CDR3 is TGTGCCAGCAGTGAAGGGACCCGCTTCAGCTACACCTTC. The chain has TRBV6-1 and TRBJ1-2; D remains ambiguous. The CDR3 contains 13 residues. CDR1 is MNHNS and CDR2 is SASEGT in the germline V gene. Trimming took 1 base from V and 9 from J, leaving 12 bases between them.

CDR3 bases: TGCAGCACCGGACAGGGTACCTACAATGAGCAGTTCTTC. This encodes CSTGQGTYNEQFF. The chain couples TRBV29-1 to TRBJ2-1; 8 nucleotides line up with TRBD1. The V and J ends lost 8 bases and 2 bases, in that order; junction bases with no gene match: 5. The CDR3 loop spans 13 amino acids. CDR1 SQVTM and CDR2 ANQGSEA come from the germline V gene.

This clone was seen a handful of times. This rearrangement joins TRBV7-2 to TRBJ2-7; the D is unclear. This CDR3 region has 11 residues. Germline V lookup: CDR1 SGHTA, CDR2 FQGNSA. Between the trimmed V and J ends, which lost 1 base and 6 bases, there was a span of 4 bases. CDR3 nucleotides: TGTGCCAGCAGCTTAGTAGTCGAGCAGTACTTC. Protein: CASSLVVEQYF.

This sequence joins TRBV2 and TRBJ1-5; D not certain. The CDR3 has 15 residues. With 4 bases removed from V and 0 bases from J, the gap between germline ends came to 10 bases. The germline gives CDR1 SNHLY, CDR2 FYNNEI. CDR3 coding DNA: TGTGCCAGCAGTGTGTGGAGGAGTAGCAATCAGCCCCAGCATTTT. Translating gives CASSVWRSSNQPQHF.

This chain uses TRBV5-1 with TRBJ1-2, with 9 bases aligning to TRBD1. Germline lookup yields CDR1 SGHRS and CDR2 YFSETQ. The V and J ends lost 4 bases and 4 bases, in that order; junction bases with no gene match: 8. CDR3 size: 15 residues. CDR3: CASSTTGGDLYGYTF. DNA of the CDR3: TGCGCCAGCAGCACCACAGGGGGCGACCTCTATGGCTACACCTTC.

This clone came up once. The chain is built from TRBV28 and TRBJ1-1; D remains ambiguous. The germline gives CDR1 MDHEN, CDR2 SYDVKM. The CDR3 is 14 residues long. V lost 3 bases and J 4 bases, leaving 12 bases between the germline ends. The CDR3 DNA is TGTGCCAGCAGTTTCCACCCCGGAACCACTGAAGCTTTCTTT. This sequence encodes CASSFHPGTTEAFF.

J is TRBJ2-5 and V is TRBV15; no clear D gene. V lost 5 bases to trimming and J lost 2 bases, with 12 bases between them. From germline, CDR1 is LNHNV and CDR2 YYDKDF (reference sequence). This CDR3 spans 14 amino acids. In DNA, the CDR3 is TGTGCCACCAGCGGCTATGTGCCGCAAGAGACCCAGTACTTC. This translates into CATSGYVPQETQYF.

The genes are TRBV15 and TRBJ2-2; TRBD2 matches 10 bases. Germline V gene data show CDR1 as LNHNV and CDR2 as YYDKDF (reference sequence). The trim removed 0 bases at V and 2 bases at J, leaving 3 bases unmatched. This CDR3 has 17 amino acids. The CDR3 reads CATSREGLAVNTGELFF. For the CDR3, the DNA is TGTGCCACCAGCAGAGAAGGACTAGCGGTAAACACCGGGGAGCTGTTTTTT. Looking up the rest from reference TRBV15 and TRBJ2-2 gives the full variable domain: DAMVIQNPRYQVTQFGKPVTLSCSQTLNHNVMYWYQQKSSQAPKLLFHYYDKDFNNEADTPDNFQSRRPNTSFCFLDIRSPGLGDTAMYLCATSREGLAVNTGELFFGEGSRLTVL.

The chain combines TRBV5-1 with TRBJ1-1; possibly TRBD1 for D (6 bases). CDR1 and CDR2 from the germline V gene are SGHRS and YFSETQ. Deletions cut 0 bases from V and 0 bases from J, with 9 bases between. The CDR3 is 15 residues long. CDR3 residues: CASSLVGTLNTEAFF. The CDR3 DNA is TGCGCCAGCAGCTTGGTAGGGACACTGAACACTGAAGCTTTCTTT.

This chain links TRBV6-5 with TRBJ1-4, with 7 bases that match TRBD1. The CDR3 has 12 amino acids. The ends lost 2 bases at V and 14 bases at J; junction bases unmatched: 5. Germline V gene sequence: CDR1 MNHEY, CDR2 SVGAGI. The CDR3: CASSYQGGRLFF. CDR3 DNA sequence: TGTGCCAGCAGTTACCAAGGGGGCAGGCTGTTTTTT.

This clone was recorded once. The genes are TRBV9 and TRBJ2-7, with D possibly being TRBD1 (5 bases). From germline, CDR1 is SGDLS and CDR2 YYNGEE. Trimming stripped 0 bases from V and 7 bases from J, with 11 bases between. This CDR3 has 13 residues. This chain's CDR3 is CASSVEQGKEQYF. As DNA, the CDR3 is TGTGCCAGCAGCGTAGAGCAGGGTAAAGAGCAGTACTTC.